Listed here is a single T cell receptor (beta chain). Its matching antigen is unknown. V was cut by 0 bases and J by 0 bases, with 6 bases left in between. Per the germline V gene, CDR1 is SGDLS and CDR2 is YYNGEE. The CDR3 is 15 residues long. This record comes from a study of identifying expanded T cells in peripheral blood. Regarding the study as a whole: Differentially abundant clones: roughly 1.2 between replicates, around 16 at roughly 15 days, roughly 18 at four. Roughly two-week clone count variance significantly increased as total template count grew.

No infections or other immune events were documented during collection. Assay: immunoSEQ multiplex PCR; the TCRdb copy retains only in-frame clones and omits some. The sample includes under 130,000 clones, around 88% of them seen just once. The receptor was derived from a person aged 18 to 69 in good health. Input material: blood. The chain recombines TRBV9 with TRBJ1-4, with D tentatively TRBD1 (5 bases). The CDR3 bases are TGTGCCAGCAGCGTAGAAGGGGCAACTAATGAAAAACTGTTTTTT. This gives the protein CASSVEGATNEKLFF.